The 24 T cell receptor beta chains in this list originate from one sample, sequenced in a study of high-grade serous ovarian cancer treatment subgroups (dated by TCRdb to about 2021). Tumor samples were obtained before definitive surgery or chemotherapy. To prepare the library, the immunoSEQ multiplex PCR assay was applied. TCRdb carries this immuneACCESS record with in-frame sequences only. Its versions omit some clonotypes, under half of them owing to an unresolved V gene in the studies checked, with the rest unexplained. In all, the sample holds thousands of clones, and around four fifths of those were seen once. Less than 10% of the sample lies in the top ten. The sample was tumor tissue. Receptors originate from a human donor with high-grade serous ovarian cancer.

The chain recombines TRBV5-4 with TRBJ1-1; D is ambiguous. Deletions cut 0 bases from V and 5 bases from J, with 11 bases between. The CDR3 is made up of 14 amino acids. Germline assignment: CDR1 SGHNT and CDR2 YYREEE (reference sequence). The CDR3 loop reads CASSLGLEWTEAFF. The CDR3 nucleotides read TGTGCCAGCAGCTTGGGCCTAGAATGGACTGAAGCTTTCTTT.

V usage is TRBV5-4 and J usage is TRBJ1-2, with D hard to call. The CDR3 sequence is 13 residues long. Germline loops: CDR1 SGHNT, CDR2 YYREEE (reference sequence). V lost 1 base to trimming and J lost 5 bases, with 9 bases between them. The CDR3 reads CASSLRLRYGYTF. The CDR3 region has the DNA TGTGCCAGCAGCTTGAGGCTCCGGTATGGCTACACCTTC.

This clone was picked up one time. This chain joins TRBV5-4 and TRBJ1-1, with TRBD1 matching 8 bases. This CDR3 spans 15 amino acids. V lost 4 bases to trimming and J lost 5 bases; unmatched junction nucleotides: 10. Germline V CDR1 and CDR2: SGHNT, YYREEE (reference sequence). The CDR3 spells CASSGRTGRVTEAFF. The CDR3 region has the DNA TGTGCCAGCAGCGGTCGGACAGGGAGAGTTACTGAAGCTTTCTTT.

The chain links TRBV9 to TRBJ2-3, with no clear D. V lost 4 bases and J 7 bases, leaving 13 bases between the germline ends. The CDR3 extends over 13 amino acids. The V gene's germline CDR1 is SGDLS and CDR2 YYNGEE. The CDR3 coding sequence is TGTGCCAGCAGCCCGGGCGGCCCGCATACGCAGTATTTT. Amino acids: CASSPGGPHTQYF. The full variable domain, with the rest looked up from reference TRBV9 and TRBJ2-3, is DSGVTQTPKHLITATGQRVTLRCSPRSGDLSVYWYQQSLDQGLQFLIQYYNGEERAKGNILERFSAQQFPDLHSELNLSSLELGDSALYFCASSPGGPHTQYFGPGTRLTVL.

This chain joins TRBV5-4 and TRBJ1-2; 9 positions match TRBD1. The V gene end was trimmed by 6 bases and the J gene end by 1 base; junction bases not matched to a gene: 4. Looked up from germline, CDR1 is SGHNT and CDR2 is YYREEE (reference sequence). The CDR3 is 14 amino acids. CDR3 amino acids: CASTWDRDNYGYTF. CDR3 DNA sequence: TGTGCCAGCACATGGGACAGGGATAACTATGGCTACACCTTC.

J is TRBJ1-4 and V is TRBV4-1; a possible D gene is TRBD1 (5 bases). Per the germline V gene, CDR1 is MGHRA and CDR2 is YSYEKL. The CDR3 length is 14 residues. Between the trimmed V and J ends, which lost 4 bases and 4 bases, there was a span of 10 bases. DNA of the CDR3: TGCGCCAGCAGCCCCTGGGGCAGTAATGAAAAACTGTTTTTT. It specifies CASSPWGSNEKLFF.

V is TRBV27 and J is TRBJ2-7; D may be TRBD1 (6 bases). Germline V gene sequence: CDR1 MNHEY, CDR2 SMNVEV (reference sequence). The CDR3 loop spans 15 amino acids. V lost 4 bases and J lost 4, with 17 bases in between. The DNA for the CDR3 is TGTGCCAGCAGTTGGCTTTTTGGGGGCGCTTACGAGCAGTACTTC. Translated: CASSWLFGGAYEQYF.

V gene TRBV6-6 combines with J gene TRBJ2-7; TRBD1 matches at 10 bases. The germline CDR1 and CDR2 sequences are MNHNY and SVGAGI (reference sequence). This CDR3 is 15 amino acids long. V dropped 5 bases and J dropped 0; count of bases not matched to a gene: 4. The CDR3 DNA reads as TGTGCCAGCAGTAGGGGACAGGGGAGCTCCTACGAGCAGTACTTC. Amino acid sequence: CASSRGQGSSYEQYF.

The chain links TRBV7-2 to TRBJ2-3; TRBD2 agrees at 9 bases. The V gene's germline CDR1 is SGHTA and CDR2 FQGNSA. V shed 5 bases, J shed 5 bases, and the junction held 5 bases outside the gene matches. The CDR3 runs to 14 residues. The chain's CDR3 is CASSPSGVGDTQYF. The CDR3 DNA sequence: TGTGCCAGCAGCCCTAGCGGGGTCGGAGATACGCAGTATTTT. Supplemented by reference TRBV7-2 and TRBJ2-3, the full variable domain reads GAGVSQSPSNKVTEKGKDVELRCDPISGHTALYWYRQSLGQGLEFLIYFQGNSAPDKSGLPSDRFSAERTGGSVSTLTIQRTQQEDSAVYLCASSPSGVGDTQYFGPGTRLTVL.

V and J are TRBV18 and TRBJ1-3; the D gene is possibly TRBD1 (5 bases). Germline loops: CDR1 KGHSH, CDR2 LQKENI. V was trimmed by 3 bases and J by 0 bases, leaving 9 bases between them. The CDR3 runs to 15 residues. As DNA, the CDR3 is TGTGCCAGCTCACCGACAGTTTTCTCTGGAAACACCATATATTTT. It yields the protein CASSPTVFSGNTIYF.

This chain links TRBV19 with TRBJ2-5, with D hard to call. TRBJ2-7 explains the end of the DNA better; the J call may be wrong. CDR1 is LNHDA, CDR2 SQIVND, per germline (reference sequence). This CDR3 is built from 15 residues. The CDR3 region is CASSIVEDGYYEQYF. The CDR3 region has the DNA TGTGCCAGTAGTATAGTAGAGGACGGTTACTACGAGCAGTACTTC.

V gene TRBV6-1 combines with J gene TRBJ2-3; the D gene could be TRBD1 or TRBD2 (6 bases each). The CDR3 is made up of 16 amino acids. Trimming took off 3 bases at V and 3 bases at J, with 16 bases between the two ends. Germline CDR1 is MNHNS and CDR2 is SASEGT. CDR3 sequence: CASSERGAGLTDTQYF. Written as DNA, the CDR3 is TGTGCCAGCAGTGAGAGGGGGGCAGGTCTAACAGATACGCAGTATTTT.

This CDR3 reads CASKGGTEAFF. In DNA, the CDR3 is TGCGCCAGCAAGGGGGGCACTGAAGCTTTCTTT. This rearrangement joins TRBV5-1 to TRBJ1-1; D might be TRBD1 (6 bases). The germline CDR1 and CDR2 sequences are SGHRS and YFSETQ. The V gene lost 6 bases and the J gene lost 4 bases, with 7 bases spanning the gap. The CDR3 extends over 11 amino acids.

CDR3 in DNA: TGTGCCACCAGCAGAGGGGGGGCGACTAGCGGGGGGCCGCGGGAGACCCAGTACTTC. Its translation: CATSRGGATSGGPRETQYF. The chain employs TRBV15 and TRBJ2-5, with TRBD2 matching 13 bases. CDR3 length: 19 residues. Germline V lookup: CDR1 LNHNV, CDR2 YYDKDF (reference sequence). V lost 1 base, J lost 5 bases, and 13 bases stayed unmatched.

A single count supports this clone. The rearrangement joins TRBV7-6 to TRBJ2-7; D remains unclear. The CDR3 covers 13 residues. Trimming shortened V by 1 base and J by 5 bases, and 9 bases separated the two germline ends. CDR1 and CDR2 (germline): SGHVS, FNYEAQ. The CDR3 is CASSLGHLDEQYF. The CDR3 bases are TGTGCCAGCAGCTTAGGCCACTTAGACGAGCAGTACTTC. The complete variable domain, with remaining parts taken from reference TRBV7-6 and TRBJ2-7, reads GAGVSQSPRYKVTKRGQDVALRCDPISGHVSLYWYRQALGQGPEFLTYFNYEAQQDKSGLPNDRFSAERPEGSISTLTIQRTEQRDSAMYRCASSLGHLDEQYFGPGTRLTVT.

This rearrangement joins TRBV7-2 to TRBJ2-3; TRBD2 aligns across 7 bases. This CDR3 has 17 residues. The V segment lost 1 base and the J segment 7 bases; nucleotides outside the gene matches: 14. Germline CDR1 is SGHTA and CDR2 is FQGNSA. The CDR3 nucleotides read TGTGCCAGCAGCTTAGGGTGGCTAGCGGTAGGAGGATATACGCAGTATTTT. Amino acids: CASSLGWLAVGGYTQYF.

CDR3 loop: CASSPSYEQYF. The DNA of the CDR3 is TGTGCCAGCAGCCCCTCCTACGAGCAGTACTTC. The chain employs TRBV7-2 and TRBJ2-7; D call uncertain. Germline V gene sequence: CDR1 SGHTA, CDR2 FQGNSA. The CDR3 is 11 residues long. V lost 5 bases to trimming and J lost 0 bases, with 2 bases between them. Using reference TRBV7-2 and TRBJ2-7 for the parts outside the CDR3, the full variable domain is GAGVSQSPSNKVTEKGKDVELRCDPISGHTALYWYRQSLGQGLEFLIYFQGNSAPDKSGLPSDRFSAERTGGSVSTLTIQRTQQEDSAVYLCASSPSYEQYFGPGTRLTVT.

This clone has a single count. The genes are TRBV11-2 and TRBJ2-7; D is possibly TRBD1 (5 bases). CDR1 and CDR2 from the germline V gene are SGHAT and FQNNGV. V was shortened by 3 bases and J by 4 bases, with 22 bases between the two germline ends. The CDR3 is 17 amino acids. CDR3 sequence reads: CASSFGGLGAPSYEQYF. In DNA, the CDR3 is TGTGCCAGCAGCTTTGGTGGTCTTGGGGCCCCCAGTTACGAGCAGTACTTC.

Only one count was recorded for this clone. CDR3: CASTGDRGYDEQYF. In DNA form, the CDR3 reads TGTGCCAGCACGGGGGATAGAGGGTACGACGAGCAGTACTTC. The V gene is TRBV6-1, the J gene TRBJ2-7; tentatively, D is TRBD2 (6 bases). This CDR3 is built from 14 residues. Trimming stripped 7 bases from V and 5 bases from J, with 18 bases between. In germline, CDR1 is MNHNS, CDR2 SASEGT.

V usage is TRBV7-2 and J usage is TRBJ2-5; possible D gene TRBD1, 6 bases. V lost 4 bases to trimming and J lost 2 bases, with 8 bases between them. Per germline, CDR1 SGHTA and CDR2 FQGNSA. CDR3 length equals 13 residues. The CDR3 loop is CASSSDRQETQYF. CDR3 DNA sequence: TGTGCCAGCAGCTCGGACAGACAAGAGACCCAGTACTTC.

This clone was recorded a few times. The sample has other DNA sequences that encode this CDR3 too. This chain links TRBV18 with TRBJ1-5, with D maybe TRBD1 (5 bases). V lost 2 bases and J lost 5, with 7 bases in between. The CDR3 is 13 residues long. Germline lookup yields CDR1 KGHSH and CDR2 LQKENI. The CDR3 spells CASSPGGDQPQHF. CDR3 DNA: TGTGCCAGCTCACCAGGGGGGGATCAGCCCCAGCATTTT. Based on the CDR3 plus reference TRBV18 and TRBJ1-5, the full variable domain is NAGVMQNPRHLVRRRGQEARLRCSPMKGHSHVYWYRQLPEEGLKFMVYLQKENIIDESGMPKERFSAEFPKEGPSILRIQQVVRGDSAAYFCASSPGGDQPQHFGDGTRLSIL.

This clone was detected only a few times. V is TRBV19 and J is TRBJ1-6, with D uncertain. The CDR3 spans 13 residues. Trimming left V 7 bases short and J 9 bases short, with 13 bases between. The germline V gene has CDR1 LNHDA and CDR2 SQIVND (reference sequence). The CDR3, as DNA: TGTGCCAGTATCCGGGGTCGCGGTTCACCCCTCCACTTT. As protein: CASIRGRGSPLHF.

This rearrangement joins TRBV6-6 to TRBJ1-2; 8 positions match TRBD1. V was clipped by 6 bases and J by 8 bases; unmatched bases: 11. In germline, CDR1 is MNHNY, CDR2 SVGAGI (reference sequence). The CDR3 sequence is 14 residues long. CDR3 loop: CASRRTQGAGGYTF. CDR3 nucleotide sequence: TGTGCCAGCAGGCGAACTCAGGGGGCTGGAGGCTACACCTTC.

This sequence joins TRBV5-4 and TRBJ1-1; 7 nucleotides match TRBD1. Unmatched junction bases numbered 7, after V lost 0 bases and J lost 2 bases. The CDR3 spans 16 residues. Per the germline V gene, CDR1 is SGHNT and CDR2 is YYREEE (reference sequence). CDR3 DNA sequence: TGTGCCAGCAGCTTGGGAGCAGGGGGGAAAAACACTGAAGCTTTCTTT. This gives the protein CASSLGAGGKNTEAFF. The whole variable domain, remainder taken from reference TRBV5-4 and TRBJ1-1, is ETGVTQSPTHLIKTRGQQVTLRCSSQSGHNTVSWYQQALGQGPQFIFQYYREEENGRGNFPPRFSGLQFPNYSSELNVNALELDDSALYLCASSLGAGGKNTEAFFGQGTRLTVV.